These T cell receptor beta chains were read from a single sample in a study of memory CD4+ T cells and cytomegalovirus serostatus. Libraries were prepared by immunoSEQ multiplex PCR; TCRdb keeps only in-frame clonotypes and omits some of them. In the table there are tens of thousands of clones, 70% to 85% of which are singletons. Sequencing used memory CD4+ T cells from blood. All receptors derive from an adult in good health and CMV-seronegative. The CDR3 runs from the conserved cysteine through the conserved F or W. Fields, in order: D gene, V gene, clone size, J gene, CDR3 DNA, CDR3 protein. D genes are given only for firm matches. The listing skips clone size in some rows; elsewhere it reads once, few, many or a size class.

>TRBD2|TRBV2|NA|TRBJ2-7
TGTGCCAGCAGTGAACTAGCGGATCCCTACGAGCAGTACTTC
CASSELADPYEQYF
>NA|TRBV5-4|NA|TRBJ2-5
TGTGCCAGCAGCTCTGGCTCGCTAAGCCAAGAGACCCAGTACTTC
CASSSGSLSQETQYF
>NA|TRBV19|NA|TRBJ1-4
TGTGCCAGTACGACAGGCGTGGCTAATGAAAAACTGTTTTTT
CASTTGVANEKLFF
>NA|TRBV5-1|NA|TRBJ1-4
TGCGCCAGCAGCTTGGGTGGAACTAATGAAAAACTGTTTTTT
CASSLGGTNEKLFF
>NA|TRBV11-2|NA|TRBJ1-4
TGTGCCAGCAGCTTATTTGGGGCTAATGAAAAACTGTTTTTT
CASSLFGANEKLFF
>NA|TRBV6-5|NA|TRBJ1-1
TGTGCCAGCATATGGGGAACTGAAGCTTTCTTT
CASIWGTEAFF
>NA|TRBV5-6|NA|TRBJ2-7
TGTGCCAGCAGCTTGTACGGGTACCACGAGCAGTACTTC
CASSLYGYHEQYF
>NA|TRBV6-5|few|TRBJ2-2
TGTGCCAGCAGTTGGGGGACGAACACCGGGGAGCTGTTTTTT
CASSWGTNTGELFF
>NA|TRBV14|NA|TRBJ1-6
TGTGCCAGCAGCCGCATGGAAGGCTCACCCCTCCACTTT
CASSRMEGSPLHF
>NA|TRBV5-6|NA|TRBJ2-3
TGTGCCAGCAGCTTTCAGGATACGCAGTATTTT
CASSFQDTQYF
>NA|TRBV18|few|TRBJ1-2
TGTGCCAGCTCACCCGAAAGGGCGGGGGGCTACACCTTC
CASSPERAGGYTF
>NA|TRBV9|once|TRBJ1-1
TGTGCCAGCAGCTCCCGGGGGCTTGAAGCTTTCTTT
CASSSRGLEAFF
>NA|TRBV7-2|NA|TRBJ1-2
TGTGCCAGCAGCTTAACTAACTATGGCTACACCTTC
CASSLTNYGYTF
>TRBD2|TRBV29-1|few|TRBJ2-1
TGCAGCAGTACTTTTAGCGGGGGGGTTTACAATGAGCAGTTCTTC
CSSTFSGGVYNEQFF
>TRBD1|TRBV19|NA|TRBJ1-1
TGTGCCAGCCAGCGGACCGAGGGGGCGAACACTGAAGCTTTCTTT
CASQRTEGANTEAFF
>NA|TRBV6-5|NA|TRBJ1-1
TGTGCCAGCAGTGAACAGGGTAGGAACACTGAAGCTTTCTTT
CASSEQGRNTEAFF
>NA|TRBV6-4|NA|TRBJ2-2
TGTGCCAGCGCCAGGGTCTCGGGGACCGGGGAGCTGTTTTTT
CASARVSGTGELFF
>NA|TRBV7-2|NA|TRBJ1-2
TGTGCCAGCAGCTTAGCGCTGGGCGCAAGCTATGGCTACACCTTC
CASSLALGASYGYTF
>NA|TRBV15|NA|TRBJ1-1
TGTGCCACCAGCAGAGATAGGTTGGCGAACACTGAAGCTTTCTTT
CATSRDRLANTEAFF
>NA|TRBV21-1|once|TRBJ1-5
TGTGCCAGCAGCAACTGCCCTGCCCAGGAGGGCAATCAGCCCCAGCATTTT
CASSNCPAQEGNQPQHF
>NA|TRBV5-1|NA|TRBJ2-7
TGCGCCAGCGCCGCGGATGGGGACGGGTACGAGCAGTACTTC
CASAADGDGYEQYF
>TRBD2|TRBV6-5|NA|TRBJ2-2
TGTGCCAGCAGAATTAGCGGGGTTAACACCGGGGAGCTGTTTTTT
CASRISGVNTGELFF
>NA|TRBV4-1|once|TRBJ1-1
TGCGCCAGCAGCCAAGTTTCTCCGGGGTACACTGAAGCTTTCTTT
CASSQVSPGYTEAFF
>NA|TRBV6-1|NA|TRBJ2-1
TGTGTCTCGCGGGCAAACTACAATGAGCAGTTCTTC
CVSRANYNEQFF
>TRBD1|TRBV30|few|TRBJ1-1
TGTGCCTGGAGTGTAACAGGGGGCGATACTGAAGCTTTCTTT
CAWSVTGGDTEAFF
>NA|TRBV5-1|few|TRBJ2-7
TGCGCCAGCAGCTTGGACGGAGGGTCGCCCTTCTACGAGCAGTACTTC
CASSLDGGSPFYEQYF